Each of the 28 T cell receptor beta chains below was sequenced from the same sample in a study of cytomegalovirus exposure and HLA in healthy donors. Both 60 Vbeta primers and 13 Jbeta primers went into the PCR. TCRdb's table, derived via immunoSEQ multiplex PCR, lists solely in-frame clones and lacks some. This table holds 150,000 to 200,000 clones, less than 90% found once. Source material: PBMCs. These receptors all stem from a girl less than two years old in good health and CMV-seronegative.

V and J are TRBV4-1 and TRBJ1-1; maybe TRBD1 (6 bases). The CDR3 spans 15 residues. Trimming shortened V by 1 base and J by 2 bases, and 11 bases separated the two germline ends. Germline V gene sequence: CDR1 MGHRA, CDR2 YSYEKL. Written as DNA, the CDR3 is TGCGCCAGCAGCCAAGCCCACAGGGAAAACACTGAAGCTTTCTTT. Its protein product is CASSQAHRENTEAFF.

The chain uses TRBV9 and TRBJ2-1, with a weak D call TRBD1 (5 bases). Germline assignment: CDR1 SGDLS and CDR2 YYNGEE. The V end was cut by 0 bases, the J end by 4 bases, with 14 bases between. The CDR3 loop spans 16 amino acids. The CDR3 DNA reads TGTGCCAGCAGCGTAGCTGGGGCTCCGCTGTACAATGAGCAGTTCTTC. Translation gives CASSVAGAPLYNEQFF.

This sequence joins TRBV5-4 and TRBJ2-3; TRBD2 matches at 9 bases. The V gene's germline CDR1 is SGHNT and CDR2 YYREEE (reference sequence). V trimming: 6 bases; J trimming: 5 bases; junction bases outside the gene matches: 16. The length of the CDR3 is 17 residues. The CDR3 DNA follows: TGTGCCAGCATCCTCACTCCCTTAGCGGGAGCCGGAGATACGCAGTATTTT. It is translated as CASILTPLAGAGDTQYF.

J is TRBJ1-6 and V is TRBV19; no definite D call. Trimming stripped 0 bases from V and 7 bases from J, with 19 bases between. CDR1 and CDR2 (germline): LNHDA, SQIVND (reference sequence). This CDR3 is built from 18 residues. This CDR3 is CASSIDGRAAAENSPLHF. DNA for the CDR3: TGTGCCAGTAGTATAGATGGGAGGGCGGCAGCAGAGAATTCACCCCTCCACTTT.

J is TRBJ2-3 and V is TRBV18, with TRBD2 matching over 8 bases. The CDR3 extends over 17 amino acids. V lost 4 bases, J lost 6 bases, and 15 bases stayed unmatched. The germline V gene encodes CDR1 KGHSH and CDR2 LQKENI. This CDR3 is CASSREVERERGDTQYF. The CDR3 DNA follows: TGTGCCAGCTCACGTGAGGTGGAGCGGGAGCGGGGGGATACGCAGTATTTT.

This sequence joins TRBV11-2 and TRBJ1-2; D remains ambiguous. Germline CDR1 and CDR2: SGHAT and FQNNGV. V lost 9 bases, J lost 5 bases, and 16 bases lay in between. The CDR3 extends over 13 amino acids. The CDR3, as DNA: TGTGCCAGTCCGGGTCCAGACTTTTATGGCTACACCTTC. Translating it yields CASPGPDFYGYTF.

In its sample, this clone was seen a few times. This chain connects TRBV5-1 to TRBJ1-1; TRBD1 is a possible D gene (6 bases). The CDR3 consists of 17 residues. Trimming removed 4 bases from V and 0 bases from J, with 19 bases in between. Germline-derived CDR1 and CDR2 are SGHRS and YFSETQ. The CDR3 sequence: CASSGTGNPRMNTEAFF. Here the CDR3 DNA reads TGCGCCAGCAGCGGAACAGGGAACCCCCGGATGAACACTGAAGCTTTCTTT.

This clone was counted a few times. The chain joins TRBV7-2 to TRBJ1-5, with D tentatively TRBD1 (6 bases). Germline V gene sequence: CDR1 SGHTA, CDR2 FQGNSA. V was trimmed by 3 bases and J by 4 bases, leaving 7 bases between them. The CDR3 contains 13 residues. The CDR3 protein is CASSLRGNQPQHF. The CDR3 bases are TGTGCCAGCAGCTTGAGGGGGAATCAGCCCCAGCATTTT. The full variable domain, rest sourced from reference TRBV7-2 and TRBJ1-5, is GAGVSQSPSNKVTEKGKDVELRCDPISGHTALYWYRQSLGQGLEFLIYFQGNSAPDKSGLPSDRFSAERTGGSVSTLTIQRTQQEDSAVYLCASSLRGNQPQHFGDGTRLSIL.

This chain links TRBV4-2 with TRBJ2-7; 11 nucleotides line up with TRBD2. Per germline, CDR1 LGHNA and CDR2 YNFKEQ. This CDR3 comprises 16 residues. After removal of 6 bases from V and 1 base from J, the junction contained 8 bases not matched to a gene. The CDR3 here is CASSQTTSGGSYEQYF. CDR3 DNA: TGTGCCAGCAGTCAGACCACTAGCGGGGGTTCCTACGAGCAGTACTTC.

The rearrangement uses TRBV7-9 and TRBJ2-7; TRBD1 might be the D (6 bases). The V gene's germline CDR1 is SEHNR and CDR2 FQNEAQ (reference sequence). With 7 bases removed from V and 2 bases from J, the gap between germline ends came to 15 bases. This CDR3 spans 14 amino acids. The CDR3 nucleotides are TGTGCCAGCACCTCCCGGGACACACCCTACGAGCAGTACTTC. This translates into CASTSRDTPYEQYF.

V and J are TRBV27 and TRBJ2-1, with 7 bases fitting TRBD2. CDR3 length: 16 residues. Unmatched junction bases numbered 8, after V lost 3 bases and J lost 3 bases. Germline assignment: CDR1 MNHEY and CDR2 SMNVEV (reference sequence). The CDR3 here is CASSFTQAGIYNEQFF. The CDR3 region has the DNA TGTGCCAGCAGTTTCACTCAAGCGGGGATCTACAATGAGCAGTTCTTC.

This chain links TRBV19 with TRBJ1-1; TRBD1 might be the D (6 bases). Trimming shortened V by 5 bases and J by 0 bases, and 19 bases separated the two germline ends. The CDR3 covers 17 residues. Germline-derived CDR1 and CDR2 are LNHDA and SQIVND (reference sequence). This chain's CDR3 is CASSPPAGAGMNTEAFF. In DNA, the CDR3 is TGTGCCAGTAGTCCCCCGGCGGGGGCCGGGATGAACACTGAAGCTTTCTTT.

The chain employs TRBV6-6 and TRBJ1-4, with 10 nucleotides matching TRBD1. CDR3 length equals 16 residues. Germline values: CDR1 MNHNY, CDR2 SVGAGI (reference sequence). The V segment lost 4 bases and the J segment 5 bases; nucleotides outside the gene matches: 7. CDR3 sequence (DNA): TGTGCCAGCAGTTTGGAGTCGGGACAGGGGAATGAAAAACTGTTTTTT. It is translated as CASSLESGQGNEKLFF.

The rearrangement uses TRBV23-1 and TRBJ2-1; 7 bases align to TRBD2. TRBV23-1 is recorded as an ORF, its role being uncertain. The CDR3 has 13 residues. Trimming at V came to 1 base and at J to 8 bases, leaving 2 bases not matched to a gene. CDR3 sequence (DNA): TGCGCCAGCAGTCAATGGGACTATGATGAGCAGTTCTTC. Its protein is CASSQWDYDEQFF.

V and J are TRBV4-2 and TRBJ2-3, with 9 positions matching TRBD2. Trimming cost V 1 base and J 5 bases; bases outside gene matches: 10. The germline gives CDR1 LGHNA, CDR2 YNFKEQ. The CDR3 totals 17 residues. The CDR3: CASSQAFRLAGKDTQYF. DNA for the CDR3: TGTGCCAGCAGCCAAGCGTTCCGGCTAGCGGGGAAAGATACGCAGTATTTT.

The chain joins TRBV4-3 to TRBJ2-2, with D possibly being TRBD2 (6 bases). The CDR3 extends over 13 amino acids. Between the trimmed V and J ends, which lost 6 bases and 6 bases, there was a span of 11 bases. Germline V gene sequence: CDR1 LGHNA, CDR2 YSLEER. CDR3 residues: CASRPAGSGELFF. In nucleotides, the CDR3 is TGCGCCAGCAGACCCGCGGGGTCCGGGGAGCTGTTTTTT.

The count of this clone is one. This specimen includes other DNA sequences encoding the same CDR3. The chain uses TRBV29-1 and TRBJ2-3; 13 bases line up with TRBD2. The V and J ends lost 6 bases and 1 base, in that order; junction bases with no gene match: 10. Germline CDR1 and CDR2: SQVTM and ANQGSEA. This CDR3 contains 17 residues. The CDR3 here is CSVEGSGTSGGTDTQYF. CDR3 in DNA: TGCAGCGTCGAGGGATCTGGGACTAGCGGGGGCACAGATACGCAGTATTTT.

J is TRBJ2-2 and V is TRBV4-1, with TRBD2 matching over 11 bases. J gave up 4 bases and V 4 bases, and 11 bases lay outside the gene matches. Germline values: CDR1 MGHRA, CDR2 YSYEKL. The CDR3 length is 18 residues. The CDR3 DNA reads TGCGCCAGCAGCCGCCGCGCTAGCGGGGGGTTAGGCACCGGGGAGCTGTTTTTT. Amino acids: CASSRRASGGLGTGELFF.

This clone showed up just a few times. The V call is TRBV6-5, the J call TRBJ1-3; 7 positions agree with TRBD1. Trimming at V came to 0 bases and at J to 4 bases, leaving 3 bases not matched to a gene. The CDR3 contains 15 residues. Per the germline V gene, CDR1 is MNHEY and CDR2 is SVGAGI. CDR3 nucleotides: TGTGCCAGCAGTTACTCAGAGGGACAGGGAAACACCATATATTTT. It encodes CASSYSEGQGNTIYF.

This clone has only a few counts. CDR3 nucleotide sequence: TGTGCCAGCTCACCAGGGACAGGATATTCTAACTATGGCTACACCTTC. It yields the protein CASSPGTGYSNYGYTF. The chain joins TRBV18 to TRBJ1-2, with 8 bases lining up with TRBD1. CDR1 and CDR2 from the germline V gene are KGHSH and LQKENI. CDR3 length: 16 amino acids. The V gene end was trimmed by 2 bases and the J gene end by 0 bases; junction bases not matched to a gene: 5.

This clone occurred a few times. This chain links TRBV15 with TRBJ2-7; perhaps TRBD1 as D (6 bases). V lost 0 bases and J 2 bases, leaving 14 bases between the germline ends. There are 16 residues in the CDR3. Germline V lookup: CDR1 LNHNV, CDR2 YYDKDF (reference sequence). CDR3 residues: CATSREGADRPYEQYF. For the CDR3, the DNA is TGTGCCACCAGCAGAGAGGGGGCGGACAGACCCTACGAGCAGTACTTC.

This rearrangement joins TRBV15 to TRBJ2-7, with TRBD1 as a possible D gene (6 bases). The V gene's germline CDR1 is LNHNV and CDR2 YYDKDF (reference sequence). With 5 bases removed from V and 0 bases from J, the gap between germline ends came to 11 bases. CDR3 length equals 14 residues. CDR3 in amino acids: CATSQQGSSYEQYF. CDR3 DNA: TGTGCCACCAGCCAACAGGGAAGCTCCTACGAGCAGTACTTC.

This chain connects TRBV5-8 to TRBJ1-1; perhaps TRBD1 as D (5 bases). The CDR3 consists of 15 residues. V lost 4 bases and J 0 bases, leaving 13 bases between the germline ends. The germline CDR1 and CDR2 sequences are SGHTS and YDEGEE. CDR3 in amino acids: CASSLTVNMNTEAFF. The CDR3 coding sequence is TGTGCCAGCAGCCTGACAGTGAACATGAACACTGAAGCTTTCTTT.

The chain links TRBV13 to TRBJ2-1; D call uncertain. CDR3 length: 14 residues. Germline V gives CDR1 PRHDT, CDR2 FYEKMQ (reference sequence). Trimming pared 0 bases from V and 3 bases from J, leaving 6 bases between. The CDR3 DNA reads as TGTGCCAGCAGCTTAGGCCAGAACTACAATGAGCAGTTCTTC. This translates into CASSLGQNYNEQFF.

The rearrangement uses TRBV9 and TRBJ2-5, with 13 bases matching TRBD2. The DNA matches TRBJ2-7 better at its end, which makes the J call doubtful. The CDR3 is 16 residues long. Germline V gene sequence: CDR1 SGDLS, CDR2 YYNGEE. CDR3 sequence reads: CASSGGLAGASYEQYF. Written as DNA, the CDR3 is TGTGCCAGCAGCGGAGGACTAGCGGGAGCCTCCTACGAGCAGTACTTC.

The genes are TRBV27 and TRBJ2-1; maybe TRBD2 (5 bases). V lost 5 bases to trimming and J lost 5 bases, with 16 bases between them. The CDR3 contains 15 residues. The germline gives CDR1 MNHEY, CDR2 SMNVEV (reference sequence). The CDR3 here is CASSPPRAANNEQFF. The DNA for the CDR3 is TGTGCCAGCAGTCCCCCCCGAGCGGCGAACAATGAGCAGTTCTTC.

The chain employs TRBV7-2 and TRBJ2-5; 10 bases are a match to TRBD2. Judging by the DNA end, TRBJ2-7 fits better; the J call may be wrong. The germline CDR1 and CDR2 sequences are SGHTA and FQGNSA. The length of the CDR3 is 14 residues. The CDR3 sequence: CASSLTSGIYEQYF. The CDR3 DNA sequence: TGTGCCAGCAGCTTAACTAGCGGGATTTACGAGCAGTACTTC.

V usage is TRBV19 and J usage is TRBJ1-1, with TRBD1 identical over 8 bases. CDR1 and CDR2 from the germline V gene are LNHDA and SQIVND (reference sequence). J gave up 5 bases and V 4 bases, and 9 bases lay outside the gene matches. The CDR3 sequence is 15 residues long. CDR3 amino acids: CASSTYGQGGTEAFF. The DNA for the CDR3 is TGTGCCAGTAGTACTTACGGACAGGGTGGGACTGAAGCTTTCTTT.